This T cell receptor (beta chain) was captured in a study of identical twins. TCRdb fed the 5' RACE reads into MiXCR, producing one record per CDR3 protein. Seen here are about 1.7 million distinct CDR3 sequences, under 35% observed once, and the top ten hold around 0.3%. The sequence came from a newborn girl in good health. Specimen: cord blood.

CDR3: CASSYGYSGANVLTF. CDR3 nucleotides: TGTGCCAGCAGTTACGGTTACTCTGGGGCCAACGTCCTGACTTTC. This chain links TRBV6-5 with TRBJ2-6; D is unclear. V lost 2 bases to trimming and J lost 0 bases, with 5 bases between them. This CDR3 is 15 amino acids long. Germline-derived CDR1 and CDR2 are MNHEY and SVGAGI.